Below are 3 T cell receptor beta chains sequenced from a single sample in a study of CD8+ T cells in alopecia areata. Treatment specified: oral pan-JAK inhibitor, 5-10 mg twice daily. As the sequencing template, cDNA was produced by extracting RNA and reverse transcribing it. Some clones are missing from TCRdb's copy, which holds only in-frame ones; the method was immunoSEQ multiplex PCR. The sample holds roughly 70,000 clones; 25% to 30% are singletons and the top ten take just under 15%. The source was CD8+ T cells sorted from blood, collected at week 4, from a patient treated with tofacitinib. These receptors were obtained from a human donor with alopecia areata.

The chain uses TRBV30 and TRBJ2-2; no firm D call. This CDR3 is 13 amino acids long. V shed 4 bases and J shed 6 bases, with 12 bases lying between them. Germline V gene data show CDR1 as GTSNPN and CDR2 as SVGIG (reference sequence). CDR3 bases: TGTGCCTGGACTTCTATTCGGCCCGGGGAGCTGTTTTTT. Protein sequence: CAWTSIRPGELFF.

The chain is built from TRBV9 and TRBJ2-2; 8 bases agree with TRBD2. The J segment lost 6 bases and the V segment lost 4 bases, leaving 5 bases of the junction unmatched. This CDR3 region has 14 residues. CDR1 is SGDLS, CDR2 YYNGEE, per germline. The CDR3 nucleotides read TGTGCCAGCAGCCCGGGGGGGCCCCCCGGGGAGCTGTTTTTT. This translates into CASSPGGPPGELFF. The full variable domain, rest sourced from reference TRBV9 and TRBJ2-2, is DSGVTQTPKHLITATGQRVTLRCSPRSGDLSVYWYQQSLDQGLQFLIQYYNGEERAKGNILERFSAQQFPDLHSELNLSSLELGDSALYFCASSPGGPPGELFFGEGSRLTVL.

The chain links TRBV29-1 to TRBJ2-5, with a tentative D call TRBD2 (8 bases). V lost 4 bases and J lost 5, with 17 bases in between. This CDR3 has 14 residues. Germline V gene lookup returns CDR1 SQVTM and CDR2 ANQGSEA. The DNA of the CDR3 is TGCAGCGTTGTCGCGGGAGGAGGGGGCGAGACCCAGTACTTC. Its protein is CSVVAGGGGETQYF.